This TCR beta chain was sequenced in a study of cytomegalovirus exposure and HLA in healthy donors. Findings of the study overall: Available immune exposure information was restricted to CMV serostatus only. A later analysis, which compared TCR beta chains of equal frequency, found the HLA-associated ones more clonally expanded. Altogether, 150 to 200 TCR beta chains were recorded as cytomegalovirus-associated.

In the case of this clone: No antigen is known for it.

V was clipped by 8 bases and J by 4 bases, with 17 bases between them. Germline assignment: CDR1 SNHLY and CDR2 FYNNEI. This CDR3 contains 14 residues. PCR used 60 Vbeta primers and 13 Jbeta primers. Method: immunoSEQ multiplex PCR; TCRdb's copy keeps in-frame clones and lacks some. Of about 190,000 clones in the sample, about 76% were seen once. The sample consisted of PBMCs. The rearrangement joins TRBV2 to TRBJ2-5, with D perhaps matching TRBD2 (6 bases). This TCR came from a woman between 45 and 65 years old in good health and CMV-seronegative. The CDR3 DNA is TGTGCCAGCGGTACCCCCGGGACTCTAGAGACCCAGTACTTC. Translating it yields CASGTPGTLETQYF. The entire variable domain, with the rest obtained from reference TRBV2 and TRBJ2-5, is as follows: EPEVTQTPSHQVTQMGQEVILRCVPISNHLYFYWYRQILGQKVEFLVSFYNNEISEKSEIFDDQFSVERPDGSNFTLKIRSTKLEDSAMYFCASGTPGTLETQYFGPGTRLLVL.